What follows are 29 T cell receptor beta chains derived from one specimen sequenced in a study of T cells in Graves' hyperthyroidism and ophthalmopathy. The investigators amplified TCR beta CDR3 regions from RNA transcripts. TCR CDR3 underwent first-round RT-PCR with the HTBI primer set. Each CDR3 protein is one row after TCRdb ran MiXCR on the multiplex PCR reads. The sample has about 400,000 distinct CDR3 sequences; roughly 13% are singletons. The specimen sequenced was blood. Receptors were obtained from a man aged 45-60 years with Graves' ophthalmopathy.

The table lists this clonotype with a few counts. The chain links TRBV20-1 to TRBJ2-1; D is undetermined. The V gene lost 6 bases and the J gene lost 8 bases, with 14 bases spanning the gap. Per the germline V gene, CDR1 is DFQATT and CDR2 is SNEGSKA (reference sequence). The CDR3 contains 12 residues. Written as DNA, the CDR3 is TGCAGTGCGACCCTATCTTGGGATGAGCAGTTCTTC. Its translation: CSATLSWDEQFF.

This clonotype was picked up many times. The chain employs TRBV6-1 and TRBJ2-3; D is ambiguous. The length of the CDR3 is 15 residues. The V gene lost 5 bases and the J gene lost 4 bases, with 16 bases spanning the gap. CDR1 MNHNS and CDR2 SASEGT come from the germline V gene. CDR3: CASSLPPTGADTQYF. The CDR3 nucleotides read TGTGCCAGCAGTTTACCTCCTACGGGCGCAGATACGCAGTATTTT.

This clonotype came up a few times. The chain joins TRBV5-1 to TRBJ1-1; 7 nucleotides agree with TRBD1. This CDR3 comprises 15 residues. The junction had 11 bases not matched to a gene; V was cut back by 2 bases and J by 7 bases. The germline V gene has CDR1 SGHRS and CDR2 YFSETQ. The CDR3 sequence is CASSFGGNRGCEAFF. Written as DNA, the CDR3 is TGCGCCAGCAGCTTCGGGGGGAACAGGGGATGTGAAGCTTTCTTT.

This clonotype was counted many times. V gene TRBV11-2 combines with J gene TRBJ2-3; D is possibly TRBD2 (5 bases). Trimming pared 1 base from V and 0 bases from J, leaving 11 bases between. Germline V CDR1 and CDR2: SGHAT, FQNNGV. CDR3 length: 16 residues. In nucleotides, the CDR3 is TGTGCCAGCAGCTTAGGTGATAGCGCGAGCACAGATACGCAGTATTTT. Protein: CASSLGDSASTDTQYF.

V and J are TRBV6-1 and TRBJ2-3, with D unresolved. The germline V and J ends were trimmed by 9 bases and 5 bases, with 18 bases remaining between them. This CDR3 comprises 14 residues. CDR1 MNHNS and CDR2 SASEGT come from the germline V gene. The CDR3 coding sequence is TGTGCCAGTCAAGTGACCGCCGACCGAGATACGCAGTATTTT. The encoded protein is CASQVTADRDTQYF.

The chain uses TRBV2 and TRBJ2-3; 14 bases fit TRBD2. J lost 10 bases, V lost 6 bases, and 12 bases had no gene match. CDR1 and CDR2 (germline): SNHLY, FYNNEI. CDR3 length: 16 amino acids. The CDR3 DNA reads as TGTGCCAGCAGACAAGAGACTAGCGGGAGGGCCGCGGCGCAGTATTTT. Its protein product is CASRQETSGRAAAQYF.

This chain connects TRBV19 to TRBJ1-5; tentatively, D is TRBD1 (6 bases). CDR3 size: 15 residues. V shed 2 bases and J shed 3 bases, with 11 bases lying between them. Germline CDR1 is LNHDA and CDR2 is SQIVND (reference sequence). The CDR3: CASSISDRNNQPQHF. DNA of the CDR3: TGTGCCAGTAGTATAAGTGACAGGAACAATCAGCCCCAGCATTTT.

This clonotype was found many times. V gene TRBV20-1 combines with J gene TRBJ1-1, with 8 bases fitting TRBD1. Germline CDR1 and CDR2: DFQATT and SNEGSKA (reference sequence). The CDR3 covers 13 residues. V lost 3 bases and J lost 4; bases outside the gene matches: 4. CDR3 nucleotide sequence: TGCAGTGCTAGCCAGGGGGCGGCCACTGAAGCTTTCTTT. It encodes CSASQGAATEAFF.

This clonotype came up many times. V and J are TRBV6-1 and TRBJ2-2; 8 bases line up with TRBD2. Germline CDR1 is MNHNS and CDR2 is SASEGT. J lost 1 base, V lost 8 bases, and 3 bases had no gene match. The CDR3 has 14 residues. CDR3 sequence: CASSSGRNTGELFF. The CDR3 nucleotides read TGTGCCAGCTCAAGCGGGAGGAACACCGGGGAGCTGTTTTTT.

This clonotype was counted at least ten times. In DNA form, the CDR3 reads TGCAGTGCCGAAGGATTCCAAACCAGGACAGATACGCAGTATTTT. It codes for CSAEGFQTRTDTQYF. This chain uses TRBV29-1 with TRBJ2-3; unclear D gene. CDR3 size: 15 residues. Germline assignment: CDR1 SQVTM and CDR2 ANQGSEA.

This chain joins TRBV28 and TRBJ2-5, with TRBD1 matching 8 bases. V was pared by 5 bases and J by 3 bases, with 14 bases of the junction left unmatched. This CDR3 comprises 17 residues. CDR1 and CDR2 from the germline V gene are MDHEN and SYDVKM. The CDR3 nucleotides read TGTGCCAGCAGTCCCCGAACCGGGTCAGGGGGCGAAGAGACCCAGTACTTC. It translates to CASSPRTGSGGEETQYF.

This clonotype was found many times. The chain links TRBV28 to TRBJ2-7; D not certain. CDR3 size: 14 residues. The germline gives CDR1 MDHEN, CDR2 SYDVKM. Trimming removed 3 bases at V and 2 bases at J, with 11 bases between. The CDR3 DNA is TGTGCCAGCAGTTTTAGTCAGGAGACCTACGAGCAGTACTTC. The encoded protein is CASSFSQETYEQYF.

This clonotype was counted many times. J is TRBJ2-7 and V is TRBV20-1; 11 nucleotides line up with TRBD2. CDR1 and CDR2 (germline): DFQATT, SNEGSKA (reference sequence). V shed 4 bases and J 2 bases; nucleotides not matched to a gene: 4. The CDR3 extends over 14 amino acids. The CDR3 spells CSAIPGLAAYEQYF. The CDR3 coding sequence is TGCAGTGCTATCCCGGGACTAGCGGCCTACGAGCAGTACTTC.

This clonotype occurred many times. This chain joins TRBV28 and TRBJ2-1; 8 bases map to TRBD1. CDR1 MDHEN and CDR2 SYDVKM come from the germline V gene. V was pared by 8 bases and J by 6 bases, with 12 bases of the junction left unmatched. The CDR3 extends over 15 amino acids. In DNA form, the CDR3 reads TGTGCCAGCGTTAGTGGACAGGGAATTATCAATGAGCAGTTCTTC. This codes for CASVSGQGIINEQFF.

The J gene is TRBJ1-1, the V gene TRBV19; D remains ambiguous. Trimming left V 10 bases short and J 1 base short, with 22 bases between. CDR1 is LNHDA and CDR2 is SQIVND in the germline V gene (reference sequence). The CDR3 length is 16 residues. The CDR3 loop reads CATTGGPTATNTEAFF. CDR3 nucleotide sequence: TGTGCCACCACCGGAGGCCCGACCGCAACGAACACTGAAGCTTTCTTT.

This clonotype was picked up a small number of times. This chain links TRBV10-2 with TRBJ2-1; 11 nucleotides match TRBD2. The CDR3 contains 14 residues. V shed 4 bases, J shed 7 bases, and the junction held 3 bases outside the gene matches. Germline V gene sequence: CDR1 WSHSY, CDR2 SAAADI. CDR3 DNA: TGCGCCAGCAGTGTAGCGGGAGGGACAAATGAGCAGTTCTTC. Amino acids: CASSVAGGTNEQFF.

Comment on this clonotype: A much more abundant neighbour one base away suggests this may be a read error. This CDR3 is missing its conserved last phenylalanine or tryptophan, likely due to a read error. The chain carries TRBV18 and TRBJ1-5; 7 bases are shared with TRBD1. The CDR3 has 15 amino acids. The germline gives CDR1 KGHSH, CDR2 LQKENI. V shed 2 bases, J shed 2 bases, and the junction held 3 bases outside the gene matches. CDR3 sequence reads: CASSPAGTGNQPQHL. For the CDR3, the DNA is TGTGCCAGCTCACCAGCCGGGACAGGCAATCAGCCCCAGCATCTT.

The rearrangement joins TRBV20-1 to TRBJ2-1; TRBD2 matches at 15 bases. CDR1 and CDR2 (germline): DFQATT, SNEGSKA (reference sequence). CDR3 length: 15 residues. Written as DNA, the CDR3 is TGCAGGGGACTAGCGGGAGGAAGTTACAACAATGAGCAGTTCTTC. The encoded protein is CRGLAGGSYNNEQFF.

Notes on this clonotype: This may be a read error, as it is one base from a much larger clone. This chain connects TRBV6-5 to TRBJ2-7; the D gene could be TRBD1 or TRBD2 (5 bases each). Looked up from germline, CDR1 is MNHEY and CDR2 is SVGAGI. The CDR3 is made up of 15 amino acids. The DNA for the CDR3 is TGTGCCAGCAGTTACTTGGGGGTAGGGTCCTACGAGGAGTACTTC. This encodes CASSYLGVGSYEEYF.

The chain combines TRBV14 with TRBJ1-2; 7 nucleotides match TRBD1. V gave up 3 bases and J gave up 4 bases; unmatched junction bases: 5. This CDR3 comprises 14 residues. Germline assignment: CDR1 SGHDN and CDR2 FVKESK. Here the CDR3 reads CASSQGRDSYGYTF. CDR3 sequence (DNA): TGTGCCAGCAGCCAGGGCCGGGACAGCTATGGCTACACCTTC.

This clonotype was seen only a few times. V usage is TRBV10-3 and J usage is TRBJ2-5; 10 positions agree with TRBD1. Germline CDR1 reads ENHRY; CDR2 reads SYGVKD. The CDR3 is 15 amino acids. V lost 10 bases and J lost 5; bases outside the gene matches: 13. The CDR3 DNA follows: TGTGCCACTAAGACCGGGACAGGGGCGCAGGAGACCCAGTACTTC. It specifies CATKTGTGAQETQYF.

This clonotype has just a few counts. The chain uses TRBV20-1 and TRBJ2-1; possibly TRBD2 for D (5 bases). Germline CDR1 and CDR2: DFQATT and SNEGSKA (reference sequence). The CDR3 consists of 11 residues. V lost 5 bases to trimming and J lost 8 bases, with 10 bases between them. As DNA, the CDR3 is TGCAGTGCTCGCGGGTGGGATGAGCAGTTCTTC. Translation: CSARGWDEQFF.

This clonotype was counted between two and nine times. CDR3 residues: CASSVSEGLGNEQFF. Written as DNA, the CDR3 is TGTGCCAGTAGTGTTTCGGAGGGCCTAGGGAATGAGCAGTTCTTC. The chain recombines TRBV19 with TRBJ2-1; D is perhaps TRBD2 (6 bases). V dropped 5 bases and J dropped 7 bases, with 18 bases sitting between them. The germline V gene has CDR1 LNHDA and CDR2 SQIVND (reference sequence). The CDR3 sequence is 15 residues long.

This clonotype was recorded at least ten times. The chain is built from TRBV11-2 and TRBJ1-3; no clear D. This CDR3 is 11 amino acids long. Looked up from germline, CDR1 is SGHAT and CDR2 is FQNNGV. The CDR3 region is CGKRAGNTIYF. CDR3 sequence (DNA): TGTGGCAAGAGGGCTGGAAACACCATATATTTT.

Ten or more counts support this clonotype. V usage is TRBV20-1 and J usage is TRBJ2-1; D remains ambiguous. The V end lost 5 bases, the J end lost 3 bases, and 20 bases lay between the germline ends. Germline V CDR1 and CDR2: DFQATT, SNEGSKA (reference sequence). This CDR3 region has 16 residues. The CDR3 here is CSAHSRSGAYYNEQFF. CDR3 DNA sequence: TGCAGTGCTCACTCCCGATCTGGCGCTTACTACAATGAGCAGTTCTTC.

The sample holds many counts of this clonotype. J is TRBJ2-1 and V is TRBV6-1; tentatively, D is TRBD1 (5 bases). The CDR3 loop spans 15 amino acids. The V gene's germline CDR1 is MNHNS and CDR2 SASEGT. Trimming cost V 6 bases and J 0 bases, with 12 bases left between them. CDR3: CASRDPGFSYNEQFF. The CDR3 DNA is TGTGCCAGCAGGGATCCAGGGTTCTCCTACAATGAGCAGTTCTTC.

This clonotype has a count of ten or more. The chain uses TRBV28 and TRBJ2-1; TRBD1 agrees at 7 bases. Germline values: CDR1 MDHEN, CDR2 SYDVKM. V lost 5 bases and J lost 6; bases outside the gene matches: 13. The length of the CDR3 is 16 residues. The CDR3 DNA is TGTGCCAGCAGTCCAGCCCGGACAGGACAGCGCAATGAGCAGTTCTTC. Its protein is CASSPARTGQRNEQFF.

The table lists this clonotype with a few counts. The rearrangement joins TRBV28 to TRBJ2-7; no firm D call. CDR1 and CDR2 (germline): MDHEN, SYDVKM. CDR3 length: 14 amino acids. V was trimmed by 1 base and J by 2 bases, leaving 9 bases between them. DNA for the CDR3: TGTGCCAGCAGTTTATTTGGGGTAACCTACGAGCAGTACTTC. Translation: CASSLFGVTYEQYF.

This clonotype was recorded many times. CDR3 sequence (DNA): TGTGCCAGCTCATCTGGGACAAACTTGGGTGGCTACACCTTC. Protein sequence: CASSSGTNLGGYTF. V usage is TRBV18 and J usage is TRBJ1-2; maybe TRBD1 (6 bases). Trimming stripped 5 bases from V and 7 bases from J, with 17 bases between. The CDR3 has 14 residues. CDR1 and CDR2 from the germline V gene are KGHSH and LQKENI.